This note documents a single T cell receptor (beta chain) sequence. Its specificity is not known. V gave up 1 base and J gave up 5 bases, with 14 bases separating them. Germline loops: CDR1 MGHRA, CDR2 YSYEKL. The CDR3 length is 15 residues. Despite likely unrecorded immune exposures, the donors were nominally healthy at the time of sampling. These data come from a study of cytomegalovirus exposure and HLA in healthy donors. Whole-study results and caveats: A later analysis reportedly found fewer N-insertions in an Asian-associated ancestry cluster than the roughly 700-donor mean.

Use of 60 Vbeta and 13 Jbeta primers characterized the PCR. Sequenced by immunoSEQ multiplex PCR; TCRdb stores in-frame clones only, minus some. This table has 50,000 or so clones, roughly 53% appearing once. This sequence was found in a human donor in good health. The sequencing input was PBMCs. The chain recombines TRBV4-1 with TRBJ2-5, with a tentative D call TRBD2 (5 bases). CDR3 coding DNA: TGCGCCAGCAGCCAAGGTAACGGCGGGCGGGAGACCCAGTACTTC. It codes for CASSQGNGGRETQYF.